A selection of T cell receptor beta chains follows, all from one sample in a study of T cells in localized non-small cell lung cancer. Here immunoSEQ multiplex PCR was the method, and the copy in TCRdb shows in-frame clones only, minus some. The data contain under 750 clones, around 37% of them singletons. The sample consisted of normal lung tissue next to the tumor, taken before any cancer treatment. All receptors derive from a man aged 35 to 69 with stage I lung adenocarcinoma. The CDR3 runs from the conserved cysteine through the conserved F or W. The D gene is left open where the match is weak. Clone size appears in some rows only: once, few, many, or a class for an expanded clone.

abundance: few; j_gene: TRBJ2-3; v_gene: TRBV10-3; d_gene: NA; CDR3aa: CAISEDYPTSPDTQYF; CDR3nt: TGTGCCATCAGTGAGGACTACCCGACGAGCCCAGATACGCAGTATTTT
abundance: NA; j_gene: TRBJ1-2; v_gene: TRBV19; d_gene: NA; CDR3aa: CASTPGGSGYGYTF; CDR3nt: TGTGCCAGTACCCCGGGGGGCTCTGGCTATGGCTACACCTTC
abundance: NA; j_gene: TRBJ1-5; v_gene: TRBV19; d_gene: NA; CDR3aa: CASSTGTEDQPQHF; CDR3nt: TGTGCCAGTAGTACCGGGACGGAGGATCAGCCCCAGCATTTT
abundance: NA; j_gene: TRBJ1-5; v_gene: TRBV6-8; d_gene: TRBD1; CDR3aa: CASSSFQGARGQPQHF; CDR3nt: TGTGCCAGCAGTTCCTTTCAGGGGGCGCGGGGTCAGCCCCAGCATTTT
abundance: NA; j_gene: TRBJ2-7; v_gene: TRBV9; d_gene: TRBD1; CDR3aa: CASSPKTGTPSYEQYF; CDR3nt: TGTGCCAGCAGCCCCAAGACAGGGACCCCCTCCTACGAGCAGTACTTC
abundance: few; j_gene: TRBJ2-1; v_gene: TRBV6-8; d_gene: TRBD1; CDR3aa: CASSRDSYNEQFF; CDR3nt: TGTGCCAGCAGTCGGGACAGCTACAATGAGCAGTTCTTC
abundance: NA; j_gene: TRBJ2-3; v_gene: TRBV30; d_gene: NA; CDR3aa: CAWSVQKHTQYF; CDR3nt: TGTGCCTGGAGTGTACAAAAACATACGCAGTATTTT
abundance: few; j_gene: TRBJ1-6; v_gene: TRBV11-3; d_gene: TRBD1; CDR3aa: CASSPGQGSSNSPLHF; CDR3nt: TGTGCCAGCAGCCCGGGACAGGGGTCCTCAAATTCACCCCTCCACTTT
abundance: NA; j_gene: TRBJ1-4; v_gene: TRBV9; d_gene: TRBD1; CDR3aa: CATTLYPGGREKLFF; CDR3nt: TGTGCCACCACTCTGTATCCAGGGGGCAGGGAAAAACTGTTTTTT
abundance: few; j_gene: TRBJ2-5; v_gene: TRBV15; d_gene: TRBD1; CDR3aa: CATSSYGQEETQYF; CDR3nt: TGTGCCACCAGCAGTTACGGACAGGAAGAGACCCAGTACTTC
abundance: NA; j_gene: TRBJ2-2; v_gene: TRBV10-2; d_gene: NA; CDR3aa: CASRTGHTTGELFF; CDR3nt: TGCGCCAGCAGGACGGGACATACCACCGGGGAGCTGTTTTTT
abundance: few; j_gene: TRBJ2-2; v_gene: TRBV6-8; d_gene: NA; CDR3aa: CASSYGMGRNTGELFF; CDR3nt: TGTGCCAGCAGTTACGGGATGGGGAGGAACACCGGGGAGCTGTTTTTT
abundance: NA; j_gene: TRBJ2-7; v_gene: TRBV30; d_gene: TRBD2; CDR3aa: CAWSLGTMTWQYF; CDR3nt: TGTGCCTGGAGCCTCGGGACTATGACGTGGCAGTACTTC
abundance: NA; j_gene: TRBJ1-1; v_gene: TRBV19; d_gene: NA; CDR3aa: CASSEVGRTEAFF; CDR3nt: TGTGCCAGTAGTGAGGTTGGGAGGACTGAAGCTTTCTTT
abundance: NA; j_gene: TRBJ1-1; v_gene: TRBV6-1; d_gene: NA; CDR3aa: CASSEVGGPAEAFF; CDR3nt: TGTGCCAGCAGTGAAGTCGGGGGGCCGGCTGAAGCTTTCTTT
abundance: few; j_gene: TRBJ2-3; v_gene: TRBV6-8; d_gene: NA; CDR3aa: CASSAIGGRVSVDTQYF; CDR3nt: TGTGCCAGCAGTGCAATCGGGGGAAGGGTGAGCGTCGATACGCAGTATTTT
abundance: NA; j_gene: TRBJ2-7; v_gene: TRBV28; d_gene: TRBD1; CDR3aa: CASSGRDREAYEQYF; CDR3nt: TGTGCCAGCAGTGGCCGGGACAGGGAAGCCTACGAGCAGTACTTC
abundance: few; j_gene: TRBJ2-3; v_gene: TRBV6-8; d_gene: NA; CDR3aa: CASSYGGPPTTDTQYF; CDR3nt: TGTGCCAGCAGTTACGGAGGGCCACCAACCACAGATACGCAGTATTTT
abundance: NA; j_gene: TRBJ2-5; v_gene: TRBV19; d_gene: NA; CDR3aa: CASSTDRGETQYF; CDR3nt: TGTGCCAGTAGTACGGACAGAGGGGAGACCCAGTACTTC
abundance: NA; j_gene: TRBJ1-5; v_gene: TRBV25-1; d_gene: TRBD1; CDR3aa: CATSGGDGQPQHF; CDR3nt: TGTGCCACCTCAGGGGGGGACGGGCAGCCCCAGCATTTT
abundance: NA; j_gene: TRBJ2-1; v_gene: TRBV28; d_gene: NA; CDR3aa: CASSAPYNEQFF; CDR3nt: TGTGCCAGCAGTGCCCCTTACAATGAGCAGTTCTTC
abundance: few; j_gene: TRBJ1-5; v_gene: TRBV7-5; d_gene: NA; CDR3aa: CASSDYGGGYDNQPQHF; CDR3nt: TGTGCCAGCAGCGACTACGGTGGGGGATATGACAATCAGCCCCAGCATTTT
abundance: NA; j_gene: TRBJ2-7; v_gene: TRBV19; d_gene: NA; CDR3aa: CASSISRGNSYEQYF; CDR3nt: TGTGCCAGTAGTATTAGCCGCGGGAACTCCTACGAGCAGTACTTC
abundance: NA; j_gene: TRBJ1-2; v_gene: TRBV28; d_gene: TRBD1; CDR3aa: CASSFHARGQDKSYTF; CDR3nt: TGTGCCAGCAGTTTTCACGCCCGAGGACAGGACAAGAGCTACACCTTC
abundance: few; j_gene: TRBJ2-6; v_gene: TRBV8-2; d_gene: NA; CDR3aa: CGNNFRTQSRANVLTF; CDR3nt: TGTGGCAATAATTTCAGAACACAAAGTCGGGCCAACGTCCTGACTTTC
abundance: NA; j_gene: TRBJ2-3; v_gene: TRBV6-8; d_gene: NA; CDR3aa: CASSSIQVDTQYF; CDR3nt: TGTGCCAGCAGTTCTATTCAAGTTGATACGCAGTATTTT
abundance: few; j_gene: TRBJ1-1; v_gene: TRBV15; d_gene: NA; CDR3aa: CATSRSGGGYTEAFF; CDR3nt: TGTGCCACCAGCAGATCCGGCGGGGGCTACACTGAAGCTTTCTTT
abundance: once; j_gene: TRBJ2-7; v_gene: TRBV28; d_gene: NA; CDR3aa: CASANRQAAPTKQYF; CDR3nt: TGTGCCAGCGCCAACCGACAGGCCGCGCCTACGAAGCAGTACTTC
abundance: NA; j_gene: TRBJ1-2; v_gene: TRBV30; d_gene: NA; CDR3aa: CAWSVPLGGYTF; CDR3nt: TGTGCCTGGAGTGTACCACTCGGGGGCTACACCTTC
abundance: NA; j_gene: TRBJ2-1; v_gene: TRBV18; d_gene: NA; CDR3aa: CASSPPSVKRDNEQFF; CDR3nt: TGTGCCAGCTCACCACCGTCCGTGAAAAGAGACAATGAGCAGTTCTTC
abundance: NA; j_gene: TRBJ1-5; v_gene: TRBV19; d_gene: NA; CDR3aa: CASSFRRDSNQPQHF; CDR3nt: TGTGCCAGTAGTTTTCGTCGGGATAGCAATCAGCCCCAGCATTTT
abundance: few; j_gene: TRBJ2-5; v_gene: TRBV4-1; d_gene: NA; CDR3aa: CASSHPQRTQETQYF; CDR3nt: TGCGCCAGCAGCCATCCTCAGCGTACCCAAGAGACCCAGTACTTC
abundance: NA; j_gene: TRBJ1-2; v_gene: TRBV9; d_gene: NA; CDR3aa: CASSLTAGYGYTF; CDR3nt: TGTGCCAGCAGCCTGACCGCTGGCTATGGCTACACCTTC
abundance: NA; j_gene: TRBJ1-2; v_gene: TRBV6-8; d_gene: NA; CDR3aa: CASSSGFYGYTF; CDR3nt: TGTGCCAGCAGTTCAGGGTTCTATGGCTACACCTTC
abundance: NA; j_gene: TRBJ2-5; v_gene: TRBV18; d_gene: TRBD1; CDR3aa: CASSRSRDSHQETQYF; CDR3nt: TGTGCCAGCTCACGATCCCGGGACAGCCACCAAGAGACCCAGTACTTC
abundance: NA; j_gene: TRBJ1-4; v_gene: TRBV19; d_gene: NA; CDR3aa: CASTPGAGGELFF; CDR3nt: TGTGCCAGTACCCCGGGGGCAGGCGGAGAACTGTTTTTT
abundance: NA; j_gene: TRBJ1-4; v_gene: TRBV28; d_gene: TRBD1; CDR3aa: CASSFAGWGTGRTTNEKLFF; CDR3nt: TGTGCCAGCAGTTTTGCGGGATGGGGGACAGGGCGCACAACTAATGAAAAACTGTTTTTT
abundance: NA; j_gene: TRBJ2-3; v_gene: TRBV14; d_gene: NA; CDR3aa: CASSQESRGRADTQYF; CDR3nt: TGTGCCAGCAGCCAAGAATCGCGGGGGCGGGCAGATACGCAGTATTTT
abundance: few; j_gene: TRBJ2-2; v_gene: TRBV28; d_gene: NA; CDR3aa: CASHGQAGELFF; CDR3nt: TGTGCCAGCCATGGGCAGGCCGGGGAGCTGTTTTTT
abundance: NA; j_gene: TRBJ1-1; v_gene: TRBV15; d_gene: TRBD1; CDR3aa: CATRILTGSTEAFF; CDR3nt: TGTGCCACCAGGATCCTGACAGGGAGCACTGAAGCTTTCTTT
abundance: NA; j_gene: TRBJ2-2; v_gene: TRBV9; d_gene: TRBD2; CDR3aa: CASSGLAGGNTGKLFF; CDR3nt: TGTGCCAGCAGCGGACTAGCGGGAGGGAACACCGGGAAGCTGTTTTTT
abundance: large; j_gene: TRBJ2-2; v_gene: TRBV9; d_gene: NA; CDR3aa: CASSDARPGELFF; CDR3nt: TGTGCCAGCAGCGATGCCAGACCGGGGGAGCTGTTTTTT
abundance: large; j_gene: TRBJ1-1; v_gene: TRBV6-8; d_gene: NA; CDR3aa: CAGSRASTGSFTMNTEAFF; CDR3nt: TGTGCCGGGTCCCGGGCATCTACGGGCTCCTTTACCATGAACACTGAAGCTTTCTTT
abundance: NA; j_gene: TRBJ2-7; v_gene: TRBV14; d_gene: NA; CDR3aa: CASSHLTDSYEQYF; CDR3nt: TGTGCCAGCAGCCACCTGACGGATTCCTACGAGCAGTACTTC
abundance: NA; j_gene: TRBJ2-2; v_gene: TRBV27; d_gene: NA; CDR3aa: CASSFMGGELFF; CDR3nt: TGTGCCAGCAGTTTCATGGGCGGGGAGCTGTTTTTT